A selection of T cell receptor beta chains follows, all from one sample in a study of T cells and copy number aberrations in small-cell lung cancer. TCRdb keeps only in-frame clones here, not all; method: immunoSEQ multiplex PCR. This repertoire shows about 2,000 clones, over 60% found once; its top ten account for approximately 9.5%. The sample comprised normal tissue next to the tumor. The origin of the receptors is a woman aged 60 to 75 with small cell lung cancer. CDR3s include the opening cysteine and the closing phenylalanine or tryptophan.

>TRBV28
CASSLGLRGTEAFF
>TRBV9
CASSANAGGPVDTQYF
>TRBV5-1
CASSSDPGDTQYF
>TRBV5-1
CASSLVAENTEAFF
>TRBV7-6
CASSQDRNTEAFF
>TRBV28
CASSPGGTSNQPQHF
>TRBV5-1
CASSLAGTGAYEQYF
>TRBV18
CASSPPAGAQNTEAFF
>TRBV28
CASSQSPRGRNTEAFF
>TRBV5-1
CASSLGGDTEAFF
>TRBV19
CASSMTNSPLHF
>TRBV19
CASSASSGGAETQYF
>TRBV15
CATSRDGGVDQPQHF
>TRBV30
CAWSVGLAGNEQFF
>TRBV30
CAWSFVSGELFF
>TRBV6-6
CASIPGVNTEAFF
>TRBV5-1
CASSLDPQGNGYTF
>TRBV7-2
CASSTYPTDTQYF
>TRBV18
CASSPIGQGNTEAFF
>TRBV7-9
CASSQLEVTYEQYF
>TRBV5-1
CASSLPGAANTGELFF
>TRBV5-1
CASADGNTGELFF
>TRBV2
CASSGGPRQSKWQYF
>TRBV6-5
CASSSQGFREKLFF
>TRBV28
CATRQESQPQHF
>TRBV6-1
CAIKFTLEAYEQYF
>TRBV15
CATSRDHRYTF
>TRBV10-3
CAIRQGDSGNTIYF